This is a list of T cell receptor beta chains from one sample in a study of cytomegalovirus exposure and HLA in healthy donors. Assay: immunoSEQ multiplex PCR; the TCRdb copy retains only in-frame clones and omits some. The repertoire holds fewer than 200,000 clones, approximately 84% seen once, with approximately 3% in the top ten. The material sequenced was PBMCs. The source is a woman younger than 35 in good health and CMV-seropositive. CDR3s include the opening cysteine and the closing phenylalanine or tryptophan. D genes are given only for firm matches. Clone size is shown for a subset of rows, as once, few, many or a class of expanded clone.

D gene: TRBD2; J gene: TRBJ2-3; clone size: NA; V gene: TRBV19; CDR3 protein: CASSRTGLAGIEDTQYF; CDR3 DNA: TGTGCCAGTAGCCGAACGGGACTAGCGGGGATCGAGGATACGCAGTATTTT
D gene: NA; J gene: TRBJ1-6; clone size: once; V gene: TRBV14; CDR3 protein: CASSSPGNSPLHF; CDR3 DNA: TGTGCCAGCAGCTCTCCAGGGAACTCACCCCTCCACTTT
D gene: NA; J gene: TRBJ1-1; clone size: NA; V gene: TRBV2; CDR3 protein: CATPGGTEAFF; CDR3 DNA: TGTGCCACCCCGGGGGGCACTGAAGCTTTCTTT
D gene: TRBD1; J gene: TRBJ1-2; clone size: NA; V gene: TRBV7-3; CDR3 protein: CASSLEDRESGYTF; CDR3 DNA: TGTGCCAGCAGCTTAGAGGACAGGGAGTCTGGCTACACCTTC
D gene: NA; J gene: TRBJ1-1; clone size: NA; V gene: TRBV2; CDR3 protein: CASRLRVGSLNTEAFF; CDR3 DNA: TGTGCCAGCAGACTCCGGGTCGGGTCCCTGAACACTGAAGCTTTCTTT
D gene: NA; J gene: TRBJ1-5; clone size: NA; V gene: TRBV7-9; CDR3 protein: CASSSDNSNQPQHF; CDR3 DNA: TGTGCCAGCAGCTCGGACAACAGCAATCAGCCCCAGCATTTT
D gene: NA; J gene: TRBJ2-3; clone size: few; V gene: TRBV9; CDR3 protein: CASSLGTPDTQYF; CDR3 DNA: TGTGCCAGCAGCCTAGGGACTCCAGATACGCAGTATTTT
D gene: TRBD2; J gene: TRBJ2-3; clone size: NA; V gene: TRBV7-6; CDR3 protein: CASSSQRERTDTQYF; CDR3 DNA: TGTGCCAGCAGCTCCCAGCGGGAGCGCACAGATACGCAGTATTTT
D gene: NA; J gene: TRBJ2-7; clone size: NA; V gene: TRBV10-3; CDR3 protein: CASQPGLESSYEQYF; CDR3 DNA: TGTGCCTCACAACCGGGACTGGAAAGCTCCTACGAGCAGTACTTC
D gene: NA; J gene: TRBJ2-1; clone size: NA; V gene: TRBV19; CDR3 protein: CASSIGGGADYNEQFF; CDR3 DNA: TGTGCCAGTAGTATCGGAGGGGGGGCTGACTACAATGAGCAGTTCTTC
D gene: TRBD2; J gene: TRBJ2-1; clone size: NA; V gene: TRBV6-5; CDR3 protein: CASYASGGDNEQFF; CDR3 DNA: TGTGCCAGTTATGCTAGCGGGGGCGACAATGAGCAGTTCTTC
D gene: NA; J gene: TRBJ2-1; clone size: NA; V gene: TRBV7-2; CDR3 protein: CASSLGWRGLYNEQFF; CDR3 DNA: TGTGCCAGCAGCTTAGGATGGCGGGGGCTCTACAATGAGCAGTTCTTC
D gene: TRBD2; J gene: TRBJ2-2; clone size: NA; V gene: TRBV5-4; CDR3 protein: CASSPGLEGTGELFF; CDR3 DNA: TGTGCCAGCAGCCCGGGACTAGAAGGCACCGGGGAGCTGTTTTTT
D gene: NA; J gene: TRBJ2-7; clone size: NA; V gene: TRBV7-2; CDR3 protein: CASSQYNYEQYF; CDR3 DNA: TGTGCCAGCAGTCAGTATAACTACGAGCAGTACTTC
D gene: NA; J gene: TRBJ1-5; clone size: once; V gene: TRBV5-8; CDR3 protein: CASTATGITQPQHF; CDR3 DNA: TGTGCCAGCACCGCCACAGGGATTACGCAGCCCCAGCATTTT
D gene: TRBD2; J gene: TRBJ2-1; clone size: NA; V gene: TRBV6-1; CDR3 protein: CASSESAASGQREQFF; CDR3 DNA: TGTGCCAGCAGTGAAAGTGCGGCTAGCGGGCAGCGCGAGCAGTTCTTC
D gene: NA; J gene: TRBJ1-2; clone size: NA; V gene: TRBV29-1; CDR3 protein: CSVENVRGWGYTF; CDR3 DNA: TGCAGCGTTGAAAATGTCAGGGGATGGGGCTACACCTTC
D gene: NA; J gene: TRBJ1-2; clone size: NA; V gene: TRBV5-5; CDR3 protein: CASSLGGSGYTF; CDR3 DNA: TGTGCCAGCAGCTTGGGAGGGTCCGGCTACACCTTC
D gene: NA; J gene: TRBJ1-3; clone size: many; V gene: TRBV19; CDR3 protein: CASAGGWSTSGNTIYF; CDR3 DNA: TGTGCCAGTGCCGGGGGATGGTCCACCTCTGGAAACACCATATATTTT
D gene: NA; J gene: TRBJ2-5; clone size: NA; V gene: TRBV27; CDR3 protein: CASSLGAWTVQETQYF; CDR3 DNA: TGTGCCAGCAGTTTAGGGGCTTGGACGGTCCAAGAGACCCAGTACTTC
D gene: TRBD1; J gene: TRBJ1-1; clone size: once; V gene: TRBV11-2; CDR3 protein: CASSPGRKTGEDWGTEAFF; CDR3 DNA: TGTGCCAGCAGCCCAGGCCGTAAGACAGGGGAGGATTGGGGCACTGAAGCTTTCTTT
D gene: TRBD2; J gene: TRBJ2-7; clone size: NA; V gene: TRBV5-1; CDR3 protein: CASSLGLAGGSYEQYF; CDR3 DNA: TGCGCCAGCAGCCTGGGACTAGCGGGGGGTTCCTACGAGCAGTACTTC
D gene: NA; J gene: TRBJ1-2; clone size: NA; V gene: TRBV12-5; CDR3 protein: CASGPDSGFYGYTF; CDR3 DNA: TGTGCTAGTGGCCCAGACTCGGGGTTCTATGGCTACACCTTC
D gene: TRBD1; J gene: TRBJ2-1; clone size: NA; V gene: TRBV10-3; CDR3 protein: CAIYSGGEQFF; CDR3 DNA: TGTGCCATTTACTCAGGGGGTGAGCAGTTCTTC
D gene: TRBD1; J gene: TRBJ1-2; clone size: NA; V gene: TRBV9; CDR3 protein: CASSVGEGANGYTF; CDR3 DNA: TGTGCCAGCAGCGTAGGAGAGGGGGCGAATGGCTACACCTTC
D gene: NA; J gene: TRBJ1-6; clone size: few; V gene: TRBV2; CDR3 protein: CASRGGGNSPLHF; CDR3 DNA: TGTGCCAGCAGGGGAGGCGGGAATTCACCCCTCCACTTT
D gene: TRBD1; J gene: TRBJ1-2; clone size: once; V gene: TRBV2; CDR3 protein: CASSVTGGNYGYTF; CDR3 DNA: TGTGCCAGCAGTGTTACAGGGGGCAACTATGGCTACACCTTC
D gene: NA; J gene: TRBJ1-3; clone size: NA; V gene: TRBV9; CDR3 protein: CASGGGNSGNTIYF; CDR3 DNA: TGTGCCAGCGGGGGAGGGAACTCTGGAAACACCATATATTTT
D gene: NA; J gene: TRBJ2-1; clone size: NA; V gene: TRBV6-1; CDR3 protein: CASSELGGSGSYNEQFF; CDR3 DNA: TGTGCCAGCAGTGAATTAGGGGGTTCAGGCTCCTACAATGAGCAGTTCTTC
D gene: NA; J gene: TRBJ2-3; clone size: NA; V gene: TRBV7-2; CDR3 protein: CASSPLGRADTQYF; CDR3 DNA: TGTGCCAGCAGCCCGCTTGGGCGCGCAGATACGCAGTATTTT